This entry lists 16 T cell receptor beta chains sequenced from one sample in a study of CD8 T cells in ankylosing spondylitis. Study findings and constraints: Typical of ankylosing spondylitis blood, it appeared, was a TCR beta motif of several highly homologous variants.

One entry per CDR3 protein results from TCRdb running MiXCR on the 5' RACE reads. The sample holds roughly 370,000 distinct CDR3 sequences, about 22% seen once. Their antigens remain unidentified. The sequenced sample was blood, either unsorted or a sorted T cell fraction (not recorded which). The receptors stem from a male donor with ankylosing spondylitis.

This clonotype showed up just a few times. This sequence joins TRBV30 and TRBJ2-5, with 10 bases lining up with TRBD2. Trimming took 4 bases from V and 4 from J; bases not matched to a gene: 9. This CDR3 is built from 15 residues. The germline CDR1 and CDR2 sequences are GTSNPN and SVGIG (reference sequence). The CDR3 is CAWTGTSVSGETQYF. For the CDR3, the DNA is TGTGCCTGGACCGGGACTAGCGTTTCAGGAGAGACCCAGTACTTC.

This clonotype was seen many times. CDR3 DNA sequence: TGCGCCAGCAGCTTGGCTCCGGGGTCCCATGAGCAGTTCTTC. Translation: CASSLAPGSHEQFF. This sequence joins TRBV5-1 and TRBJ2-1, with a tentative D call TRBD2 (5 bases). V lost 0 bases and J lost 8, with 12 bases in between. In germline, CDR1 is SGHRS, CDR2 YFSETQ. The CDR3 extends over 14 amino acids.

The chain employs TRBV12-3 or TRBV12-4 and TRBJ2-7; 7 bases fit TRBD1. V lost 4 bases and J lost 6; bases outside the gene matches: 9. This CDR3 has 14 residues. CDR3 sequence (DNA): TGTGCCAGCAGTTATACAGGGGTTAGGGGCGAGCAGTACTTC. The encoded protein is CASSYTGVRGEQYF.

This clonotype was seen a few times. The chain joins TRBV7-3 to TRBJ2-1; the D gene is possibly TRBD2 (6 bases). Trimming took off 5 bases at V and 8 bases at J, with 13 bases between the two ends. The V gene's germline CDR1 is SGHTA and CDR2 FQGTGA. The CDR3 is 13 residues long. CDR3 in amino acids: CASSAGREYEQFF. CDR3 DNA sequence: TGTGCCAGCAGCGCGGGACGGGAATATGAGCAGTTCTTC. The full variable domain, rest sourced from reference TRBV7-3 and TRBJ2-1, is GAGVSQTPSNKVTEKGKYVELRCDPISGHTALYWYRQSLGQGPEFLIYFQGTGAADDSGLPNDRFFAVRPEGSVSTLKIQRTERGDSAVYLCASSAGREYEQFFGPGTRLTVL.

CDR3: CASSQDWAVREQYF. The CDR3, as DNA: TGTGCCAGCAGCCAAGATTGGGCAGTACGCGAGCAGTACTTC. This chain uses TRBV3-1 with TRBJ2-7; D is ambiguous. The V gene lost 0 bases and the J gene lost 6 bases, with 12 bases spanning the gap. The germline V gene has CDR1 LGHDT and CDR2 YNNKEL (reference sequence). CDR3 length: 14 amino acids.

This clonotype was seen more than once but under ten times. The genes are TRBV21-1 and TRBJ2-3; the table names TRBD1, a call not compared with the DNA. TRBV21-1 is labeled a pseudogene. This CDR3 has 16 amino acids. The CDR3 reads CASSLGRDRGPDTQYF. As DNA, the CDR3 is TGTGCCAGCAGCCTTGGTAGGGACAGGGGGCCAGATACGCAGTATTTT.

There are a few counts of this clonotype. The chain carries TRBV5-1 and TRBJ2-1, with 9 bases lining up with TRBD1. The V gene end was trimmed by 1 base and the J gene end by 6 bases; junction bases not matched to a gene: 5. The CDR3 totals 15 residues. The germline CDR1 and CDR2 sequences are SGHRS and YFSETQ. The CDR3 sequence is CASSLHRDRANEQFF. As DNA, the CDR3 is TGCGCCAGCAGCTTGCACCGGGACAGGGCCAATGAGCAGTTCTTC. The entire variable domain, with the rest obtained from reference TRBV5-1 and TRBJ2-1, is as follows: KAGVTQTPRYLIKTRGQQVTLSCSPISGHRSVSWYQQTPGQGLQFLFEYFSETQRNKGNFPGRFSGRQFSNSRSEMNVSTLELGDSALYLCASSLHRDRANEQFFGPGTRLTVL.

The chain couples TRBV29-1 to TRBJ2-1; 12 nucleotides match TRBD2. The CDR3 consists of 13 residues. The junction had 7 bases not matched to a gene; V was cut back by 7 bases and J by 9 bases. Germline V gives CDR1 SQVTM, CDR2 ANQGSEA. The CDR3 nucleotides read TGCAGCGCTGGGACTAGCGGGCACGGTGAGCAGTTCTTC. Residues: CSAGTSGHGEQFF.

This clonotype was seen only a few times. V is TRBV5-1 and J is TRBJ2-2; 7 nucleotides line up with TRBD1. V shed 0 bases and J 4 bases; nucleotides not matched to a gene: 6. The CDR3 contains 16 residues. Germline V gene lookup returns CDR1 SGHRS and CDR2 YFSETQ. The CDR3, as DNA: TGCGCCAGCAGCTTGGAGGTAGACAGGGCCACCGGGGAGCTGTTTTTT. Residues: CASSLEVDRATGELFF.

This clonotype was observed a few times. This rearrangement joins TRBV7-2 to TRBJ2-5, with D tentatively TRBD1 (6 bases). This CDR3 is built from 14 residues. Deletions cut 5 bases from V and 0 bases from J, with 10 bases between. CDR1 and CDR2 (germline): SGHTA, FQGNSA. CDR3 amino acids: CASSRSGDQETQYF. The CDR3 nucleotides are TGTGCCAGCAGCAGATCAGGGGACCAAGAGACCCAGTACTTC.

The chain uses TRBV10-3 and TRBJ2-5, with 7 bases matching TRBD1. The CDR3 runs to 15 residues. With V trimmed by 6 bases and J by 0 bases, 7 bases remained unmatched. Germline V CDR1 and CDR2: ENHRY, SYGVKD. CDR3 amino acids: CAIRGDRGDQETQYF. As DNA, the CDR3 is TGTGCCATCAGGGGGGACAGAGGGGACCAAGAGACCCAGTACTTC.

This chain links TRBV3-1 with TRBJ2-1, with a weak D call TRBD1 (5 bases). The V gene lost 1 base and the J gene lost 8 bases, with 12 bases spanning the gap. The germline V gene has CDR1 LGHDT and CDR2 YNNKEL (reference sequence). This CDR3 is built from 14 residues. This chain's CDR3 is CASSQGLGRYEQFF. CDR3 DNA sequence: TGTGCCAGCAGCCAAGGGTTGGGGCGGTATGAGCAGTTCTTC.

This clonotype appeared a few times. The rearrangement links TRBV5-1 to TRBJ2-1; 7 nucleotides agree with TRBD2. Germline V gene sequence: CDR1 SGHRS, CDR2 YFSETQ. There are 16 residues in the CDR3. The V and J ends lost 0 bases and 1 base, in that order; junction bases with no gene match: 4. The CDR3 loop reads CASSLEPSGSYNEQFF. DNA for the CDR3: TGCGCCAGCAGCTTGGAGCCTAGCGGTTCCTACAATGAGCAGTTCTTC.

The chain has TRBV6-5 and TRBJ1-5; 9 bases fit TRBD1. The CDR3 length is 16 residues. V was pared by 0 bases and J by 6 bases, with 6 bases of the junction left unmatched. In germline, CDR1 is MNHEY, CDR2 SVGAGI. CDR3 coding DNA: TGTGCCAGCAGTTACTCTGGACAGGGGCAGCGTCAGCCCCAGCATTTT. Its translation: CASSYSGQGQRQPQHF.

This clonotype occurred a few times. V is TRBV7-2 and J is TRBJ2-2, with D perhaps matching TRBD2 (6 bases). CDR3 size: 16 residues. CDR1 is SGHTA and CDR2 is FQGNSA in the germline V gene. Trimming removed 0 bases at V and 5 bases at J, with 13 bases between. This CDR3 reads CASSLATGLTTGELFF. The DNA for the CDR3 is TGTGCCAGCAGCTTAGCAACGGGACTCACTACCGGGGAGCTGTTTTTT.

This clonotype was observed a few times. The rearrangement links TRBV29-1 to TRBJ2-3; a weak D match, TRBD2 (6 bases). The germline V gene has CDR1 SQVTM and CDR2 ANQGSEA. CDR3 size: 14 residues. The V gene lost 4 bases and the J gene lost 4 bases, with 15 bases spanning the gap. The CDR3 region is CSVGGLGGPDTQYF. The CDR3 DNA reads as TGCAGCGTTGGGGGGTTAGGAGGGCCAGATACGCAGTATTTT.